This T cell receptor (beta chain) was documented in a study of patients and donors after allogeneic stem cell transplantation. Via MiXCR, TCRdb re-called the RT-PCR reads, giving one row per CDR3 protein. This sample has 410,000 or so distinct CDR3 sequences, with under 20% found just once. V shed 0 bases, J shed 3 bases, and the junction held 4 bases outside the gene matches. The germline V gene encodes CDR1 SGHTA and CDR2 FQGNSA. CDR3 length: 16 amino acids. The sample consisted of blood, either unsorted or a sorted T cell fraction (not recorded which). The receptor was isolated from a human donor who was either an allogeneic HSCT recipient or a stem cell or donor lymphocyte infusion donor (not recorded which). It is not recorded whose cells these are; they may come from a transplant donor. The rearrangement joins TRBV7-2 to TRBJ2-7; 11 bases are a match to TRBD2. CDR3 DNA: TGTGCCAGCAGCTTAGCCGGGACTAGCGGAGTCTACGAGCAGTACTTC. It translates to CASSLAGTSGVYEQYF.